Below, 25 T cell receptor beta chains from the same sample are listed, as sequenced in a study of control samples from healthy donors and cancer patients (TCRdb year 2020). Preparation of the library involved the immunoSEQ multiplex PCR assay. TCRdb obtained this table from immuneACCESS and retained in-frame rearrangements with V and J assigned. These tables miss some clones; where compared with another copy, unresolved V genes account for less than half of the shortfall, and the remainder is unexplained. The sample table shows 90,000 to 120,000 clones, and about 80% are seen once. The ten largest clones represent around 6.6% of the sample. Sequenced input: blood. These receptors were taken from a man between 18 and 29 years old in good health.

The chain combines TRBV28 with TRBJ1-2; a possible D gene is TRBD1 (6 bases). Germline values: CDR1 MDHEN, CDR2 SYDVKM. V lost 6 bases, J lost 4 bases, and 12 bases lay in between. There are 13 residues in the CDR3. As DNA, the CDR3 is TGTGCCAGCAGCCCAGGGGTCGGCTATGGCTACACCTTC. Translated, it gives CASSPGVGYGYTF.

The chain combines TRBV6-1 with TRBJ1-1; the D gene is possibly TRBD1 (6 bases). Germline-derived CDR1 and CDR2 are MNHNS and SASEGT. V was clipped by 2 bases and J by 0 bases, with 7 bases between them. The CDR3 spans 14 residues. This CDR3 reads CASSEQGMNTEAFF. The CDR3, as DNA: TGTGCCAGCAGTGAACAGGGGATGAACACTGAAGCTTTCTTT.

In DNA form, the CDR3 reads TGTGCCAGCAGCTTAGGTCGGACTAGTTTAGATGAGCAGTTCTTC. Translating it yields CASSLGRTSLDEQFF. The chain combines TRBV11-3 with TRBJ2-1; 7 bases are a match to TRBD2. Unmatched junction bases numbered 8, after V lost 1 base and J lost 8 bases. CDR3 size: 15 residues. Looked up from germline, CDR1 is SGHNT and CDR2 is YENEEA.

The chain carries TRBV21-1 and TRBJ2-7; the table's D call TRBD1 went unverified against the DNA. TRBV21-1 is termed a pseudogene. The CDR3 has 14 residues. This chain's CDR3 is CASRTGTGVHEQYF. The CDR3 DNA sequence: TGTGCCAGCAGGACCGGGACAGGGGTCCACGAGCAGTACTTC.

In its sample, this clone was seen once. For the CDR3, the DNA is TGTGCCAGCTCAACAAGACAGGGACGCTACACCTTC. Protein: CASSTRQGRYTF. V and J are TRBV18 and TRBJ1-2; 7 nucleotides agree with TRBD1. The CDR3 totals 12 residues. The V segment lost 5 bases and the J segment 9 bases; nucleotides outside the gene matches: 6. Germline CDR1 and CDR2: KGHSH and LQKENI.

The V call is TRBV2, the J call TRBJ1-6; D is unclear. The CDR3 loop spans 15 amino acids. The germline CDR1 and CDR2 sequences are SNHLY and FYNNEI. The V and J ends lost 5 bases and 5 bases respectively, with 13 bases between them. The CDR3: CASSKSARDNSPLHF. CDR3 coding DNA: TGTGCCAGCAGTAAATCAGCCAGAGATAATTCACCCCTCCACTTT.

The chain has TRBV5-1 and TRBJ1-3; D unclear. V dropped 1 base and J dropped 4 bases, with 6 bases sitting between them. The germline CDR1 and CDR2 sequences are SGHRS and YFSETQ. CDR3 length: 13 amino acids. CDR3 sequence: CASSLYDGNTIYF. DNA of the CDR3: TGCGCCAGCAGCTTGTATGACGGAAACACCATATATTTT.

CDR3 in amino acids: CASSLGTSGGSEQFF. Written as DNA, the CDR3 is TGTGCCAGCAGCCTCGGGACTAGCGGGGGAAGTGAGCAGTTCTTC. V is TRBV9 and J is TRBJ2-1; 14 bases fit TRBD2. CDR3 length equals 15 residues. Germline assignment: CDR1 SGDLS and CDR2 YYNGEE. Trimming at V came to 4 bases and at J to 9 bases, leaving 6 bases not matched to a gene.

The chain links TRBV3-1 (or the pseudogene TRBV3-2) to TRBJ1-1; 8 nucleotides match TRBD1. With 3 bases clipped from V and 2 bases from J, the junction kept 14 bases outside the gene matches. The CDR3 is 18 residues long. Germline CDR1 LGHDT, CDR2 YNNKEL (reference sequence). The CDR3 here is CASSQGKDRDRGNTEAFF. In nucleotides, the CDR3 is TGTGCCAGCAGCCAGGGGAAGGACAGAGACAGGGGAAACACTGAAGCTTTCTTT.

The chain has TRBV23-1 and TRBJ1-1, with 7 bases matching TRBD1. TRBV23-1 is an ORF, with its function uncertain. The trim removed 5 bases at V and 6 bases at J, leaving 18 bases unmatched. This CDR3 region has 17 residues. CDR3 in amino acids: CASSEGWTGGRIPEAFF. The CDR3 coding sequence is TGCGCCAGCAGTGAGGGCTGGACAGGAGGCCGAATCCCTGAAGCTTTCTTT.

The chain links TRBV5-5 to TRBJ2-2, with D perhaps TRBD1 (5 bases). Germline loops: CDR1 SGHKS, CDR2 YYEKEE (reference sequence). The CDR3 length is 16 residues. Trimming stripped 0 bases from V and 1 base from J, with 10 bases between. The CDR3 nucleotides read TGTGCCAGCAGCTTGGAAGGGGTCAGGAACACCGGGGAGCTGTTTTTT. Protein product: CASSLEGVRNTGELFF.

In this sample, this clone turned up once. The rearrangement uses TRBV3-1 (or the pseudogene TRBV3-2) and TRBJ1-4; tentatively, D is TRBD1 (5 bases). Germline CDR1 and CDR2: LGHDT and YNNKEL (reference sequence). The V end lost 4 bases, the J end lost 8 bases, and 11 bases lay between the germline ends. The CDR3 covers 13 residues. The CDR3 spells CASSPLRGEKLFF. Written as DNA, the CDR3 is TGTGCCAGCAGCCCCCTTCGGGGGGAAAAACTGTTTTTT.

The chain joins TRBV27 to TRBJ1-5; D gene unclear. From germline, CDR1 is MNHEY and CDR2 SMNVEV (reference sequence). CDR3 size: 14 residues. V was pared by 7 bases and J by 7 bases, with 17 bases between. The CDR3 coding sequence is TGTGCCAGCACCGAATATGTGGGAGACCAGCCCCAGCATTTT. This encodes CASTEYVGDQPQHF.

This rearrangement joins TRBV18 to TRBJ1-1; D is ambiguous. The V gene lost 5 bases and the J gene lost 5 bases, with 12 bases spanning the gap. The CDR3 totals 13 residues. Looked up from germline, CDR1 is KGHSH and CDR2 is LQKENI. This CDR3 reads CASSSVMGTEAFF. The CDR3 nucleotides read TGTGCCAGCTCATCGGTCATGGGGACTGAAGCTTTCTTT.

The V call is TRBV29-1, the J call TRBJ1-1; unclear D gene. V was cut by 7 bases and J by 0 bases, with 9 bases left in between. The CDR3 spans 12 residues. CDR1 and CDR2 from the germline V gene are SQVTM and ANQGSEA. The CDR3 is CSAIRMNTEAFF. The CDR3 nucleotides read TGCAGCGCCATTCGGATGAACACTGAAGCTTTCTTT.

This clone has a handful of counts. V and J are TRBV4-1 and TRBJ1-5; 8 bases are shared with TRBD1. Germline values: CDR1 MGHRA, CDR2 YSYEKL. This CDR3 comprises 14 residues. The V and J ends lost 4 bases and 4 bases, in that order; junction bases with no gene match: 3. CDR3 loop: CASSLTGGNQPQHF. CDR3 DNA: TGCGCCAGCAGCCTCACAGGGGGTAATCAGCCCCAGCATTTT.

This clone was seen a handful of times. The chain links TRBV19 to TRBJ1-2; 7 positions agree with TRBD1. Germline V lookup: CDR1 LNHDA, CDR2 SQIVND (reference sequence). With V trimmed by 5 bases and J by 7 bases, 10 bases remained unmatched. The CDR3 is 14 amino acids. The CDR3 sequence: CASSVQTGSTGYTF. CDR3 nucleotides: TGTGCCAGTAGTGTTCAGACAGGGTCCACTGGCTACACCTTC.

This rearrangement joins TRBV10-3 to TRBJ2-3; TRBD2 matches 11 bases. CDR3 length: 18 amino acids. The V and J ends lost 2 bases and 1 base, in that order; junction bases with no gene match: 8. In germline, CDR1 is ENHRY, CDR2 SYGVKD. CDR3 DNA: TGTGCCATCAGTGAGCGGATAGCGGGGGGGCAGGGCACAGATACGCAGTATTTT. Amino acids: CAISERIAGGQGTDTQYF.

The chain recombines TRBV27 with TRBJ2-3; D is unclear. The germline V gene encodes CDR1 MNHEY and CDR2 SMNVEV (reference sequence). The CDR3 covers 12 residues. The V end was cut by 3 bases, the J end by 6 bases, with 7 bases between. As DNA, the CDR3 is TGTGCCAGCAGTTTTACCGGGGATACGCAGTATTTT. This codes for CASSFTGDTQYF.

CDR3 in DNA: TGTGCCAGTAGTATGACGGATAATTCACCCCTCCACTTT. Translation gives CASSMTDNSPLHF. The chain links TRBV19 to TRBJ1-6; D call uncertain. The CDR3 spans 13 residues. Deletions cut 3 bases from V and 5 bases from J, with 5 bases between. CDR1 is LNHDA and CDR2 is SQIVND in the germline V gene (reference sequence). Drawing the rest from reference TRBV19 and TRBJ1-6, the complete variable domain is DGGITQSPKYLFRKEGQNVTLSCEQNLNHDAMYWYRQDPGQGLRLIYYSQIVNDFQKGDIAEGYSVSREKKESFPLTVTSAQKNPTAFYLCASSMTDNSPLHFGNGTRLTVT.

This rearrangement joins TRBV7-2 to TRBJ1-4; D is unresolved. There are 14 residues in the CDR3. Per germline, CDR1 SGHTA and CDR2 FQGNSA. The V end was cut by 0 bases, the J end by 7 bases, with 9 bases between. In nucleotides, the CDR3 is TGTGCCAGCAGCTTAGCGGGGAGGAGTGAAAAACTGTTTTTT. Its translation is CASSLAGRSEKLFF.

The chain has TRBV4-1 and TRBJ2-7; no definite D call. Looked up from germline, CDR1 is MGHRA and CDR2 is YSYEKL. The CDR3 consists of 15 residues. V was shortened by 5 bases and J by 3 bases, with 17 bases between the two germline ends. The CDR3 bases are TGCGCCAGCAGCGAAGGGTGGGATCCCTACTACGAGCAGTACTTC. Translation gives CASSEGWDPYYEQYF.

The chain employs TRBV4-1 and TRBJ2-2; 9 bases match TRBD1. The CDR3 has 16 residues. Germline values: CDR1 MGHRA, CDR2 YSYEKL. V lost 4 bases to trimming and J lost 8 bases; unmatched junction nucleotides: 11. The CDR3 spells CASSLQKRDRVGELFF. The CDR3 bases are TGCGCCAGCAGCCTACAGAAAAGGGACAGGGTTGGGGAGCTGTTTTTT.

This clone was counted once. The chain couples TRBV6-5 to TRBJ2-3, with a weak D call TRBD2 (6 bases). CDR3 length: 12 residues. V was shortened by 7 bases and J by 5 bases, with 10 bases between the two germline ends. Germline V CDR1 and CDR2: MNHEY, SVGAGI. Here the CDR3 DNA reads TGTGCCAGCAACCCCGGGGGAGATACGCAGTATTTT. Translation gives CASNPGGDTQYF.

The chain joins TRBV29-1 to TRBJ2-2; D may match TRBD1 or TRBD2 (5 bases each). Trimming pared 2 bases from V and 6 bases from J, leaving 7 bases between. Germline CDR1 and CDR2: SQVTM and ANQGSEA. The CDR3 covers 12 residues. CDR3 protein: CSVEPGPGELFF. CDR3 DNA: TGCAGCGTTGAACCGGGGCCCGGGGAGCTGTTTTTT.